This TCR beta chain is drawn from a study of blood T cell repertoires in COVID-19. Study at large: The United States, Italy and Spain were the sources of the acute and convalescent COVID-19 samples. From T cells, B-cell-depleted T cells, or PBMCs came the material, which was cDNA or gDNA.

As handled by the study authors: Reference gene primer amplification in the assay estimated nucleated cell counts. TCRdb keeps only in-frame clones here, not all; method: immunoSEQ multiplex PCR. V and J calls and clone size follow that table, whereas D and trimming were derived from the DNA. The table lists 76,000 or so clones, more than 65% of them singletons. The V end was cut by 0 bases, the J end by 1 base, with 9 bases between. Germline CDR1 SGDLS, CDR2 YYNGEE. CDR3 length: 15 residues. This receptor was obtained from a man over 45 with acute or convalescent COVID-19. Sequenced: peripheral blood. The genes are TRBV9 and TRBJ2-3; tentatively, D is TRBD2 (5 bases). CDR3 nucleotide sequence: TGTGCCAGCAGCGTAGGTAGCGTGGGCACAGATACGCAGTATTTT. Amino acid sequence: CASSVGSVGTDTQYF.